This TCR beta chain was identified in a study of cytomegalovirus exposure and HLA in healthy donors. Study-level results: Associated with cytomegalovirus, according to the listing, were about 160 TCR beta chains.

The sample holds one count of this clone. Its target is not known. Here immunoSEQ multiplex PCR was the method, and the copy in TCRdb shows in-frame clones only, minus some. The sample holds 200,000 or so clones; about 80% are singletons and the top ten take under 7.5%. Source material: PBMCs. The sequence was collected from a man aged 18-30 years in good health and CMV-seropositive.

CDR3 DNA: TGTGCCACCAGCAGAGGGACATCCCCAGATACGCAGTATTTT. It codes for CATSRGTSPDTQYF. This rearrangement joins TRBV15 to TRBJ2-3; D is perhaps TRBD1 (5 bases). Germline CDR1 LNHNV, CDR2 YYDKDF (reference sequence). Trimming pared 1 base from V and 4 bases from J, leaving 9 bases between. The CDR3 is 14 amino acids.